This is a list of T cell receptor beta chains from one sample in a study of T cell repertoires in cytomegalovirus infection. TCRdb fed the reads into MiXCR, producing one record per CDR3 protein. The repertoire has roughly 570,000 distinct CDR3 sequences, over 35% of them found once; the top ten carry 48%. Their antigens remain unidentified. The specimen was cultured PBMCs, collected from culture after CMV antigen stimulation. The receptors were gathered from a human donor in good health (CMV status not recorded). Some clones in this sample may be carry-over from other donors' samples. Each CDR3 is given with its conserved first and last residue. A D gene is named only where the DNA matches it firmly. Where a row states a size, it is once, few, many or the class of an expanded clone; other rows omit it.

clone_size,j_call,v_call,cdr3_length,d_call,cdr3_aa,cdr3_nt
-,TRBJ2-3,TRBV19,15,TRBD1,CASTPYRGGTDTQYF,TGTGCCAGTACCCCTTACAGGGGAGGCACAGATACGCAGTATTTT
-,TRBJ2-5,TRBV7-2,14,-,CASSLVLAGGTQYF,TGTGCCAGCAGCTTAGTGTTAGCCGGTGGGACCCAGTACTTC
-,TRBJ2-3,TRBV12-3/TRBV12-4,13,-,CASSFPETDTQYF,TGTGCCAGCAGTTTCCCGGAAACAGATACGCAGTATTTT
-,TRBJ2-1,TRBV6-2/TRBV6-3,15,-,CASSQTSLTYNEQFF,TGTGCCAGCAGTCAGACTAGTCTCACCTACAATGAGCAGTTCTTC
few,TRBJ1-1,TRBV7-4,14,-,CASSLVGDYTEAFF,TGTGCCAGCAGCTTAGTAGGGGACTACACTGAAGCTTTCTTT
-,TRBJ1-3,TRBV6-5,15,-,CASSYDSPSGNTIYF,TGTGCCAGCAGTTACGACAGCCCGTCTGGAAACACCATATATTTT
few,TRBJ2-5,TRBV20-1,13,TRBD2,CSASRGGPETQYF,TGCAGTGCTAGCCGGGGGGGCCCGGAGACCCAGTACTTC
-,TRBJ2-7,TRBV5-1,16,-,CASSLVEKGPTYEQYF,TGCGCCAGCAGCTTGGTTGAGAAAGGACCGACCTACGAGCAGTACTTC
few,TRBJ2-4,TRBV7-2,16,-,CASSLAGEPVLNIQYF,TGTGCCAGCAGCTTAGCGGGGGAGCCTGTTTTAAACATTCAGTACTTC
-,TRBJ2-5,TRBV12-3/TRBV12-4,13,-,CASSLRQVETQYF,TGTGCCAGCAGTTTACGGCAGGTGGAGACCCAGTACTTC
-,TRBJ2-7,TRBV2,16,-,CASSERGGGPLGGQYF,TGTGCCAGCAGTGAGCGTGGTGGGGGACCCCTAGGTGGGCAGTACTTC
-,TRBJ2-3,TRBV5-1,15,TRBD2,CASSPGTSNTDTQYF,TGCGCCAGCAGCCCCGGGACTAGCAACACAGATACGCAGTATTTT
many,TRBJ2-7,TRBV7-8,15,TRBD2,CASTSLGTSGHEQYF,TGTGCCAGCACCTCCCTGGGGACTAGCGGCCACGAGCAGTACTTC
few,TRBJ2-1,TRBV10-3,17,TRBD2,CAISDSGSGYGWNEQFF,TGTGCCATCAGTGATAGCGGGAGCGGTTACGGATGGAATGAGCAGTTCTTC
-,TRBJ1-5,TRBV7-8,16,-,CASSAHRGYSNQPQHF,TGTGCCAGCAGCGCTCATAGGGGGTATTCCAATCAGCCCCAGCATTTT
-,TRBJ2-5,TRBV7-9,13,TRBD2,CASRFTSAETQYF,TGTGCCAGCAGGTTTACTAGCGCGGAGACCCAGTACTTC
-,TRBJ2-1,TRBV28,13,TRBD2,CASQVAGGYEQFF,TGTGCCAGCCAAGTAGCGGGGGGCTATGAGCAGTTCTTC
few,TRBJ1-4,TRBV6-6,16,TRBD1,CASSYSVGTGSEKLFF,TGTGCCAGCAGTTACTCGGTAGGGACAGGGAGTGAAAAACTGTTTTTT
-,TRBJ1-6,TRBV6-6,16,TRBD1,CASSWGTEVYNSPLHF,TGTGCCAGCAGTTGGGGGACAGAAGTTTATAATTCACCCCTCCACTTT
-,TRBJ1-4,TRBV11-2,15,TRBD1,CASSLYRGGNEKLFF,TGTGCCAGCAGCTTATACAGGGGGGGTAATGAAAAACTGTTTTTT
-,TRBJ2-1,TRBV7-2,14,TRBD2,CASSPWEGVDEQFF,TGTGCCAGCAGCCCCTGGGAGGGCGTTGATGAGCAGTTCTTC
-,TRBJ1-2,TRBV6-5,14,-,CASKASGGWDGYTF,TGTGCCAGCAAAGCCTCCGGGGGGTGGGATGGCTACACCTTC
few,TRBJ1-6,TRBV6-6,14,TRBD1,CASSLGTANSPLHF,TGTGCCAGCAGTTTGGGGACAGCAAATTCACCCCTCCACTTT
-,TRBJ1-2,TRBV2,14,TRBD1,CASMAGQEWRGYTF,TGTGCCAGCATGGCGGGACAGGAGTGGCGGGGCTACACCTTC
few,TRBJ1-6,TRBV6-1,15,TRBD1,CASSGPGQGNSPLHF,TGTGCCAGCAGTGGCCCGGGACAGGGTAATTCACCCCTCCACTTT
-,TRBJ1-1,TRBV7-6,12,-,CASILGNTEAFF,TGTGCCAGCATCTTGGGGAACACTGAAGCTTTCTTT
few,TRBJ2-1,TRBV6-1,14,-,CASTRRSSYNEQFF,TGTGCCAGCACCCGTCGTAGCTCCTACAATGAGCAGTTCTTC
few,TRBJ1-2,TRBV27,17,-,CASSLSGENFQNYGYTF,TGTGCCAGCAGTTTATCGGGGGAGAATTTTCAAAACTATGGCTACACCTTC
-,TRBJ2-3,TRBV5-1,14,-,CASSERTAVDTQYF,TGCGCCAGCAGCGAACGGACAGCAGTAGATACGCAGTATTTT
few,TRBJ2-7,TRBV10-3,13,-,CAISENGDIEQYF,TGTGCCATCAGTGAAAACGGGGACATCGAGCAGTACTTC
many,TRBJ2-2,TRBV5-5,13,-,CASSFWGTGELFF,TGTGCCAGCAGCTTCTGGGGTACCGGGGAGCTGTTTTTT
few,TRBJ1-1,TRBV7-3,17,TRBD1,CASSWYRGFYMNTEAFF,TGTGCCAGCAGCTGGTACAGGGGTTTCTACATGAACACTGAAGCTTTCTTT
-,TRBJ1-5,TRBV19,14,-,CASNYGGVNQPQHF,TGTGCCAGTAACTACGGTGGGGTGAATCAGCCCCAGCATTTT
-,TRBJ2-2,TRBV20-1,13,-,CSALTRAYRELFF,TGCAGTGCTCTCACCCGGGCCTACAGGGAGCTGTTTTTT
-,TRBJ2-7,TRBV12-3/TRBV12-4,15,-,CASSFRQSASYEQYF,TGTGCCAGCAGTTTCAGACAGTCCGCGAGCTACGAGCAGTACTTC
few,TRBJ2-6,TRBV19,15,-,CASSMWESGANVLTF,TGTGCCAGTAGTATGTGGGAGTCTGGGGCCAACGTCCTGACTTTC
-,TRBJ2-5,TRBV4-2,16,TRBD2,CASSQEVGLAGDTQYF,TGTGCCAGCAGCCAAGAAGTTGGCCTAGCGGGAGATACCCAGTACTTC
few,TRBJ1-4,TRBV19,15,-,CASGNAATTNEKLFF,TGTGCCAGTGGAAATGCGGCAACAACTAATGAAAAACTGTTTTTT
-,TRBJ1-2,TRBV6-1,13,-,CASSESGLDGYTF,TGTGCCAGCAGTGAATCAGGGCTCGATGGCTACACCTTC
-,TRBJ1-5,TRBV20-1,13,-,CSATHSAGQPQHF,TGCAGTGCTACCCACTCTGCAGGGCAGCCCCAGCATTTT
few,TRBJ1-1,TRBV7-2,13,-,CASSFKGWTEAFF,TGTGCCAGCAGCTTCAAGGGGTGGACTGAAGCTTTCTTT
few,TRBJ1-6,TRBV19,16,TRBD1,CASSIRDSSYNSPLHF,TGTGCCAGTAGTATTCGGGACAGTTCCTATAATTCACCCCTCCACTTT
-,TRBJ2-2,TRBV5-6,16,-,CASSLVVSSNTGELFF,TGTGCCAGCAGCTTGGTGGTCAGCTCGAACACCGGGGAGCTGTTTTTT
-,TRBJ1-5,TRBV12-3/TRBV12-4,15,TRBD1,CASSLWDRDNQPQHF,TGTGCCAGCTCGCTCTGGGACAGGGACAATCAGCCCCAGCATTTT
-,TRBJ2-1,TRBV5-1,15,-,CASSLSVRLANEQFF,TGCGCCAGCAGCTTGTCAGTGCGGCTAGCGAATGAGCAGTTCTTC
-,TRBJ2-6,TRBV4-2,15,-,CASSQDNSGANVLTF,TGTGCCAGCAGCCAAGACAACTCTGGGGCCAACGTCCTGACTTTC
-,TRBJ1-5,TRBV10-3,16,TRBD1,CAISEFGTEVNQPQHF,TGTGCCATCAGTGAGTTCGGGACAGAGGTAAATCAGCCCCAGCATTTT
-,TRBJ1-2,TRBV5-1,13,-,CASSRGRRYGYTF,TGCGCCAGCAGCCGGGGACGGCGCTATGGCTACACCTTC
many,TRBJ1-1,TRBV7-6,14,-,CASSRGHLNTEAFF,TGTGCCAGCAGCCGGGGACATTTGAACACTGAAGCTTTCTTT
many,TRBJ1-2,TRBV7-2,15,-,CASSLEEDPYYGYTF,TGTGCCAGCAGCTTAGAGGAGGATCCCTACTATGGCTACACCTTC
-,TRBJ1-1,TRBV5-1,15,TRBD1,CASSWGQGGNTEAFF,TGCGCCAGCAGCTGGGGACAGGGAGGGAACACTGAAGCTTTCTTT
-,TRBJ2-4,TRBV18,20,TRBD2,CASSPPLISSGILAKNIQYF,TGTGCCAGCTCACCACCGCTTATTTCTAGCGGGATTTTAGCCAAAAACATTCAGTACTTC
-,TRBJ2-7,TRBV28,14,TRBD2,CASSTGGGDYEQYF,TGTGCCAGCAGTACAGGCGGGGGGGACTACGAGCAGTACTTC
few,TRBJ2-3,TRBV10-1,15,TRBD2,CASSDLAGVYGTQYF,TGCGCCAGCAGTGATCTGGCGGGAGTGTATGGTACGCAGTATTTT
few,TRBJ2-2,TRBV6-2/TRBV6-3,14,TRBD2,CASLRLAGSGELFF,TGTGCCAGCCTCAGACTAGCGGGGTCCGGGGAGCTGTTTTTT